The present entry profiles one T cell receptor beta chain with its context. The antigen is undetermined. The entry originates in a study of vaccination and CD4 T cells after COVID-19. Study-level points and caveats: Vaccine-specific clones numbering 304 of 307 showed spike mono-reactivity in convalescent patients.

Germline V CDR1 and CDR2: MNHEY, SVGAGI. V was pared by 2 bases and J by 4 bases, with 9 bases between. The CDR3 contains 14 residues. As for treatment: roughly 11-day PBMC culture with coronavirus spike peptide pools or control peptides (ViraFEST assay). Peptide-pool expansion of antigen-specific T cells preceded TCR sequencing in ViraFEST. An Oncomine TCR Beta short-read assay was used to sequence the DNA from cultured CD4+ T cells. TCRdb re-called the PCR reads through MiXCR, storing one row per CDR3 protein. The repertoire holds some 12,000 distinct CDR3 sequences, with 50% as singletons. The V gene is TRBV6-5, the J gene TRBJ1-5; D gene unclear. The sequence derives from a human donor who had recovered from COVID-19. Source material: CD4+ T cells from blood, cultured in vitro. CDR3 sequence: CASSYAGRNQPQHF. CDR3 nucleotides: TGTGCCAGCAGTTACGCAGGCCGGAATCAGCCCCAGCATTTT.